The T cell receptor beta chain under discussion was sequenced for a study of T cell repertoires in cytomegalovirus infection. Study in general: Selected CMV epitopes included recently identified HLA-C-restricted ones as well as well-studied HLA-B-restricted ones. TCR beta signatures that were public indicated CMV infection and matching HLA type.

Trimming pared 0 bases from V and 1 base from J, leaving 7 bases between. The CDR3 runs 15 residues. Germline V gives CDR1 MRHNA, CDR2 SNTAGT. TCRdb itself ran the reads through MiXCR, one entry per CDR3 protein. The repertoire consists of about 340,000 distinct CDR3 sequences, with about 29% occurring once and the leading ten covering about 19%. Remarks on this clonotype: Its antigen is unknown.

This clonotype was sampled from a human donor in good health (CMV status not recorded). Some clones in this sample may be carry-over from other donors' samples. This material consisted of cultured PBMCs, taken from culture after CMV antigen stimulation. The chain has TRBV6-4 and TRBJ1-5, with a possible D match to TRBD1 (6 bases). The CDR3 loop is CASSDSGQSNQPQHF. Written as DNA, the CDR3 is TGTGCCAGCAGTGACTCCGGACAGAGCAATCAGCCCCAGCATTTT.